The next 18 T cell receptor beta chains were all read from a single sample in a study of T cells in Graves' hyperthyroidism and ophthalmopathy. Amplified TCR beta CDR3 regions derived from RNA transcripts. HTBI primers were employed in a first-round RT-PCR of the TCR CDR3. TCRdb re-analysed the multiplex PCR reads in MiXCR, keeping a single row per CDR3 protein. This sample carries about 600,000 distinct CDR3 sequences, about 14% of them seen once, and the ten largest clones take approximately 13%. Sequencing input: blood. These receptors came from a woman aged 50 to 60 with Graves' ophthalmopathy.

Comment on this clonotype: A read error may be the cause here, since a much bigger clone is one base away. The CDR3 sequence is CASSFSQVYDEQFF. The DNA for the CDR3 is TGTGCCAGCAGTTTCTCGCAGGTTTACGATGAGCAGTTCTTC. The rearrangement links TRBV27 to TRBJ2-1, with unresolved D. Germline V CDR1 and CDR2: MNHEY, SMNVEV (reference sequence). CDR3 size: 14 residues. V was trimmed by 3 bases and J by 8 bases, leaving 14 bases between them.

Ten or more counts support this clonotype. The chain joins TRBV7-8 to TRBJ1-5; the D gene is possibly TRBD1 (5 bases). The germline V and J ends were trimmed by 5 bases and 4 bases, with 24 bases remaining between them. The CDR3 is 18 amino acids. The germline CDR1 and CDR2 sequences are SGHVS and FQNEAQ. This CDR3 is CASSHRRGGESRNQPQHF. CDR3 nucleotide sequence: TGTGCCAGCAGCCACCGACGCGGAGGGGAATCGAGAAATCAGCCCCAGCATTTT. Drawing the rest from reference TRBV7-8 and TRBJ1-5, the complete variable domain is GAGVSQSPRYKVAKRGQDVALRCDPISGHVSLFWYQQALGQGPEFLTYFQNEAQLDKSGLPSDRFFAERPEGSVSTLKIQRTQQEDSAVYLCASSHRRGGESRNQPQHFGDGTRLSIL.

In its sample, this clonotype was seen many times. The CDR3 spells CASSLEEDTQYF. DNA for the CDR3: TGCGCCAGCAGCTTGGAGGAAGATACGCAGTATTTT. This chain connects TRBV5-1 to TRBJ2-3; the D is unclear. The V gene lost 0 bases and the J gene lost 5 bases, with 4 bases spanning the gap. The CDR3 is made up of 12 amino acids. Germline CDR1 reads SGHRS; CDR2 reads YFSETQ.

The rearrangement uses TRBV5-6 and TRBJ2-1; a weak D match, TRBD1 (5 bases). The CDR3 has 17 amino acids. Germline assignment: CDR1 SGHDT and CDR2 YYEEEE. The V and J ends lost 4 bases and 5 bases respectively, with 22 bases between them. CDR3 in amino acids: CASSRGQFPPSDNEQFF. The CDR3 coding sequence is TGTGCCAGCAGCCGTGGACAATTTCCCCCATCGGACAATGAGCAGTTCTTC.

This clonotype came up many times. V usage is TRBV7-3 and J usage is TRBJ2-3; D is possibly TRBD2 (5 bases). Germline assignment: CDR1 SGHTA and CDR2 FQGTGA. CDR3 length: 14 residues. V dropped 2 bases and J dropped 4 bases, with 10 bases sitting between them. The CDR3: CASSLYPRADTQYF. The DNA for the CDR3 is TGTGCCAGCAGCTTATATCCGCGGGCAGATACGCAGTATTTT.

This clonotype was counted at least ten times. The chain employs TRBV20-1 and TRBJ2-7, with 8 bases aligning to TRBD2. Germline lookup yields CDR1 DFQATT and CDR2 SNEGSKA (reference sequence). After removal of 0 bases from V and 3 bases from J, the junction contained 7 bases not matched to a gene. The CDR3 has 15 amino acids. Here the CDR3 reads CSARDLAGNYYEQYF. In DNA form, the CDR3 reads TGCAGTGCTAGAGATTTAGCGGGAAATTACTACGAGCAGTACTTC.

This clonotype appeared many times. V gene TRBV5-1 combines with J gene TRBJ2-3; D call uncertain. Trimming took off 0 bases at V and 5 bases at J, with 10 bases between the two ends. CDR3 length: 14 amino acids. Germline values: CDR1 SGHRS, CDR2 YFSETQ. CDR3 residues: CASSLGRLIDTQYF. CDR3 sequence (DNA): TGCGCCAGCAGCTTGGGGCGGCTAATAGATACGCAGTATTTT.

V gene TRBV18 combines with J gene TRBJ2-5; 8 bases line up with TRBD1. The germline V gene encodes CDR1 KGHSH and CDR2 LQKENI. Losses at the gene ends were 7 bases for V and 5 bases for J; bases not matched to a gene: 12. The CDR3 contains 15 residues. The CDR3, as DNA: TGTGCCAGCTGCCGGGGCCCGGGACAGGTGGAGACCCAGTACTTC. Translating it yields CASCRGPGQVETQYF.

Only one count was recorded for this clonotype. The chain recombines TRBV18 with TRBJ1-5; D is uncertain. CDR3 length: 16 residues. CDR1 and CDR2 (germline): KGHSH, LQKENI. V shed 3 bases and J shed 2 bases, with 14 bases lying between them. The CDR3, as DNA: TGTGCCAGCTCACCGGTCACCAGCCTAGGCAATCAGCCCCAGCATTTT. Translating it yields CASSPVTSLGNQPQHF.

This clonotype was detected only a few times. The chain employs TRBV9 and TRBJ2-1; D possibly corresponds to TRBD2 (5 bases). The germline V and J ends were trimmed by 0 bases and 5 bases, with 6 bases remaining between them. This CDR3 spans 13 amino acids. Germline CDR1 is SGDLS and CDR2 is YYNGEE. CDR3 sequence: CASSVGGNNEQFF. The CDR3 DNA sequence: TGTGCCAGCAGCGTAGGAGGGAACAATGAGCAGTTCTTC.

About this clonotype itself: A read error may be the cause here, since a much bigger clone is one base away. V and J are TRBV18 and TRBJ2-5, with D perhaps matching TRBD1 (6 bases). The CDR3 sequence is 14 residues long. Trimming removed 2 bases from V and 5 bases from J, with 12 bases in between. Germline CDR1 reads KGHSH; CDR2 reads LQKENI. The CDR3 DNA follows: TGTGCCAGCTCACCAGGACAGCCCGGGGAGACCCAGTACTTC. This translates into CASSPGQPGETQYF.

This clonotype appeared a few times. The chain has TRBV5-1 and TRBJ2-7; 11 bases line up with TRBD2. CDR1 SGHRS and CDR2 YFSETQ come from the germline V gene. V lost 4 bases to trimming and J lost 5 bases; unmatched junction nucleotides: 8. The CDR3 sequence is 15 residues long. The CDR3 sequence is CASSTTSGRINEQYF. The CDR3 nucleotides read TGCGCCAGCAGCACCACTAGCGGGAGAATCAACGAGCAGTACTTC.

This clonotype was found many times. The genes are TRBV2 and TRBJ1-2, with a weak D call TRBD1 (6 bases). The ends were cut back, 4 bases at V and 8 bases at J, with 17 bases in the middle. Germline assignment: CDR1 SNHLY and CDR2 FYNNEI. This CDR3 has 14 amino acids. DNA for the CDR3: TGTGCCAGCAGTGCGGGTGTGGGGGCCTGGGGCTACACCTTC. Its translation is CASSAGVGAWGYTF.

V gene TRBV5-1 combines with J gene TRBJ2-7; either TRBD1 or TRBD2 may fit D (5 bases each). V gave up 4 bases and J gave up 5 bases, with 19 bases separating them. CDR1 is SGHRS, CDR2 YFSETQ, per germline. The CDR3 consists of 15 residues. Here the CDR3 DNA reads TGCGCCAGCAGCCCCGGGGCACATAATCTCGACGAGCAGTACTTC. This sequence encodes CASSPGAHNLDEQYF.

The table lists this clonotype with many counts. V gene TRBV30 combines with J gene TRBJ2-3; 8 bases agree with TRBD2. This CDR3 contains 14 residues. V lost 2 bases and J lost 3; bases outside the gene matches: 4. Looked up from germline, CDR1 is GTSNPN and CDR2 is SVGIG (reference sequence). The CDR3 sequence is CAWSTSGGTDTQYF. DNA of the CDR3: TGTGCCTGGAGTACTAGCGGAGGGACAGATACGCAGTATTTT.

The J gene is TRBJ2-7, the V gene TRBV5-1, with D maybe TRBD1 (5 bases). The CDR3 contains 16 residues. The V end lost 0 bases, the J end lost 3 bases, and 16 bases lay between the germline ends. From germline, CDR1 is SGHRS and CDR2 YFSETQ. The CDR3 sequence is CASSLDPATRGYEQYF. The CDR3 DNA follows: TGCGCCAGCAGCTTGGACCCAGCAACAAGGGGCTACGAGCAGTACTTC.

The table lists this clonotype with many counts. The V gene is TRBV7-3, the J gene TRBJ2-1; TRBD1 might be the D (5 bases). The CDR3 is 12 residues long. Per germline, CDR1 SGHTA and CDR2 FQGTGA. Trimming stripped 6 bases from V and 7 bases from J, with 10 bases between. CDR3 DNA: TGTGCCAGCAGGGGGCTTGGAAATGAGCAGTTCTTC. It codes for CASRGLGNEQFF.

This clonotype was seen repeatedly, ten times or more. The chain couples TRBV28 to TRBJ2-7; D possibly corresponds to TRBD1 (6 bases). The CDR3 sequence is 13 residues long. Germline lookup yields CDR1 MDHEN and CDR2 SYDVKM. Trimming stripped 5 bases from V and 2 bases from J, with 10 bases between. The CDR3 spells CASSRDIPYEQYF. CDR3 DNA: TGTGCCAGCAGTAGGGACATCCCCTACGAGCAGTACTTC.